This T cell receptor (beta chain) was captured in a study of blood T cell repertoires in COVID-19. Study-wide background: From the United States, Italy and Spain came samples of acute and convalescent COVID-19. From T cells, B-cell-depleted T cells, or PBMCs came the material, which was cDNA or gDNA.

Source study methods: Counts of nucleated cells, estimated from reference gene primer amplification, were obtained. Method: immunoSEQ multiplex PCR; TCRdb's copy keeps in-frame clones and lacks some. The D gene and trimming were derived from the DNA, and the V and J assignments and clone size from that table. The repertoire holds a few hundred thousand clones, with around 87% as singletons. Germline V CDR1 and CDR2: MNHEY, SMNVEV (reference sequence). V lost 8 bases to trimming and J lost 0 bases, with 25 bases between them. CDR3 size: 18 residues. Seattle participants joined during active infection and were tracked over time.

The sequencing sample was made of peripheral blood. V usage is TRBV27 and J usage is TRBJ1-1, with D unresolved. The receptor comes from a woman aged 55-70 years with COVID-19, enrolled during active disease. CDR3 sequence: CASVSLFRVSRMNTEAFF. CDR3 bases: TGTGCCAGCGTCTCCCTATTCCGGGTCTCGAGGATGAACACTGAAGCTTTCTTT.